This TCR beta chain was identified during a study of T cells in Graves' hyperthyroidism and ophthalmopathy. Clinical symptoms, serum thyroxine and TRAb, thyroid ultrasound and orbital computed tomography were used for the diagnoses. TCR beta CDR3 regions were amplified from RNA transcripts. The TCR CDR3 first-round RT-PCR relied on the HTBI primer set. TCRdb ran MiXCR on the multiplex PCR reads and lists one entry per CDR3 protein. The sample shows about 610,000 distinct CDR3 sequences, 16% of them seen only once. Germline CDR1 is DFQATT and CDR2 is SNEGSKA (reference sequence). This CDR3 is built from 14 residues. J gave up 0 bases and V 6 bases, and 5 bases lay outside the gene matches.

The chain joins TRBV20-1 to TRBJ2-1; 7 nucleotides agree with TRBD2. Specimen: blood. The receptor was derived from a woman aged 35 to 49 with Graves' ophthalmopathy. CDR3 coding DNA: TGCAGTGCACCTCGCGGGAGCTCCTACAATGAGCAGTTCTTC. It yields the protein CSAPRGSSYNEQFF.